The 12 T cell receptor beta chains below were found in one sample sequenced in a study of OX40 agonist ivuxolimab in advanced cancers. Method: immunoSEQ multiplex PCR; TCRdb's copy keeps in-frame clones and lacks some. The data contain roughly 75,000 clones, about 89% of them seen just once; the ten biggest clones take up around 0.76%. Here the sequenced sample was CD4+ or CD8+ T cells sorted from blood, taken in a trial of the OX40 agonist ivuxolimab. These receptors all come from an adult with an advanced solid tumor such as melanoma, head and neck, liver or kidney cancer.

The chain uses TRBV5-4 and TRBJ2-7, with D perhaps matching TRBD1 (5 bases). Per the germline V gene, CDR1 is SGHNT and CDR2 is YYREEE (reference sequence). The V end lost 1 base, the J end lost 0 bases, and 11 bases lay between the germline ends. The CDR3 loop spans 15 amino acids. CDR3 residues: CASSLTKGFSYEQYF. The CDR3, as DNA: TGTGCCAGCAGCTTGACCAAGGGGTTCTCCTACGAGCAGTACTTC.

The V call is TRBV7-9, the J call TRBJ2-2; tentative D call: TRBD1 (5 bases). Trimming took 2 bases from V and 7 from J, leaving 17 bases between them. Germline V gene sequence: CDR1 SEHNR, CDR2 FQNEAQ (reference sequence). The CDR3 loop spans 16 amino acids. The CDR3 loop is CASSLLREGAGGELFF. CDR3 coding DNA: TGTGCCAGCAGCTTATTAAGGGAAGGGGCCGGCGGGGAGCTGTTTTTT.

The table lists this clone with a few counts. The chain carries TRBV6-1 and TRBJ1-6; TRBD1 is a possible D gene (6 bases). The V gene lost 0 bases and the J gene lost 9 bases, with 15 bases spanning the gap. The germline V gene has CDR1 MNHNS and CDR2 SASEGT. CDR3 size: 16 residues. CDR3 sequence (DNA): TGTGCCAGCAGTGAAGCCACAGGGTTTGGCGGTTCACCCCTCCACTTT. Protein sequence: CASSEATGFGGSPLHF.

The chain has TRBV6-5 and TRBJ1-1, with D unclear. The V gene lost 0 bases and the J gene lost 7 bases, with 9 bases spanning the gap. Germline values: CDR1 MNHEY, CDR2 SVGAGI. CDR3 size: 13 residues. The CDR3 loop is CASSYSKWGEAFF. The CDR3 DNA follows: TGTGCCAGCAGTTACTCGAAGTGGGGTGAAGCTTTCTTT.

In nucleotides, the CDR3 is TGTGCCAGCAGTTACGGGGGACGTGGAAACACCATATATTTT. This sequence encodes CASSYGGRGNTIYF. The V gene is TRBV6-5, the J gene TRBJ1-3; D possibly corresponds to TRBD1 (5 bases). Germline V gene lookup returns CDR1 MNHEY and CDR2 SVGAGI. The V end was cut by 2 bases, the J end by 3 bases, with 8 bases between. The CDR3 extends over 14 amino acids.

The rearrangement joins TRBV5-4 to TRBJ2-5; tentatively, D is TRBD2 (5 bases). Germline V gene sequence: CDR1 SGHNT, CDR2 YYREEE (reference sequence). The CDR3 length is 14 residues. V was pared by 2 bases and J by 3 bases, with 11 bases between. This CDR3 is CASSLGLSKETQYF. For the CDR3, the DNA is TGTGCCAGCAGCTTAGGACTTTCAAAAGAGACCCAGTACTTC.

This clone was picked up one time. The gene calls are TRBV9 and TRBJ1-4; D is unclear. V was shortened by 3 bases and J by 4 bases, with 10 bases between the two germline ends. The CDR3 has 14 amino acids. Germline V gene sequence: CDR1 SGDLS, CDR2 YYNGEE. The CDR3 loop is CASSARLFNEKLFF. In nucleotides, the CDR3 is TGTGCCAGCAGCGCCCGGCTTTTTAATGAAAAACTGTTTTTT.

This clone was seen a single time. The identical CDR3 is also encoded by other nucleotide sequences in the sample. The chain recombines TRBV30 with TRBJ2-5, with D perhaps matching TRBD1 or TRBD2 (5 bases each). CDR3 length: 15 amino acids. With 1 base removed from V and 2 bases from J, the gap between germline ends came to 14 bases. Germline V lookup: CDR1 GTSNPN, CDR2 SVGIG (reference sequence). This CDR3 is CAWSDWGSAQETQYF. The CDR3 DNA is TGTGCCTGGAGTGATTGGGGGTCTGCGCAAGAGACCCAGTACTTC.

V gene TRBV7-8 combines with J gene TRBJ2-3; perhaps TRBD2 as D (6 bases). V was shortened by 3 bases and J by 5 bases, with 6 bases between the two germline ends. CDR1 SGHVS and CDR2 FQNEAQ come from the germline V gene. This CDR3 contains 12 residues. This chain's CDR3 is CASSFGGDTQYF. CDR3 nucleotide sequence: TGTGCCAGCAGCTTCGGGGGAGATACGCAGTATTTT.

This clone was seen once. This chain links TRBV5-1 with TRBJ1-6; D remains unclear. Trimming removed 0 bases from V and 6 bases from J, with 10 bases in between. The CDR3 consists of 15 residues. In germline, CDR1 is SGHRS, CDR2 YFSETQ. In nucleotides, the CDR3 is TGCGCCAGCAGCTTGGTCACTGCGTCTAATTCACCCCTCCACTTT. Translated: CASSLVTASNSPLHF.

V gene TRBV5-1 combines with J gene TRBJ2-5, with TRBD2 identical over 9 bases. The CDR3 has 17 amino acids. CDR1 and CDR2 (germline): SGHRS, YFSETQ. With 4 bases clipped from V and 4 bases from J, the junction kept 14 bases outside the gene matches. CDR3 in amino acids: CASSMSAGAGGLETQYF. The DNA of the CDR3 is TGCGCCAGCAGCATGTCCGCCGGGGCGGGGGGGCTAGAGACCCAGTACTTC.

The chain employs TRBV5-1 and TRBJ1-1; 8 nucleotides agree with TRBD1. V lost 5 bases and J lost 3; bases outside the gene matches: 3. The CDR3 has 13 amino acids. Germline CDR1 reads SGHRS; CDR2 reads YFSETQ. CDR3 loop: CASSLTGDTEAFF. As DNA, the CDR3 is TGCGCCAGCAGTTTGACAGGGGACACTGAAGCTTTCTTT. Using reference TRBV5-1 and TRBJ1-1 for the parts outside the CDR3, the full variable domain is KAGVTQTPRYLIKTRGQQVTLSCSPISGHRSVSWYQQTPGQGLQFLFEYFSETQRNKGNFPGRFSGRQFSNSRSEMNVSTLELGDSALYLCASSLTGDTEAFFGQGTRLTVV.